This T cell receptor beta chain was sequenced during a study of cytomegalovirus exposure and HLA in healthy donors (dated by TCRdb to 2015 to 2018). Turning to the overall study: According to an earlier analysis of a few hundred of the donors, about 179 million T cells yielded some 110 million unique TCR beta sequences and approximately 300 Gb of sequence data. An early release that covered more than 550 HLA-typed donors contained approximately 300 gigabases of sequencing data and around 85 million unique TCR sequences. Genome-wide SNP genotypes for about 60% of the 666 donors were used in a later genetic analysis, which treated that subset as a discovery cohort. To predict cytomegalovirus infection status, the study combined high-throughput TCR immunosequencing, statistical association of individual TCRs with disease status, and machine learning. The study aimed to test whether signatures of past pathogen exposure could be identified by cataloging public T cell receptors. Along with the roughly 700-subject first cohort, a separate validation cohort of over a hundred different subjects was used. The number of typed donors differed by locus: roughly 620-630 for A, B, C, DRB1 and DQB1; about 520 for DQA1; 606 for DPA1; and about 470 for DPB1. A few DR-DQ haplotypes were handled as single units for association and clustering because linkage in the cohort was strong. In a later analysis, previously published TCR beta repertoires from 670 or so donors were re-analyzed and high-resolution HLA genotyping was added so that TCR occurrence patterns could be studied. Alongside the repertoire data, information on donor age, sex, ethnicity and CMV serostatus was compiled. Among 300 to 450 genotyped donors of the cohort, an average of 235,054 unique TCR beta nucleotide sequences were sequenced per donor, around 20% of them non-productive. An earlier analysis of several hundred of the donors applied high-throughput TCR beta sequencing to assess whether each TCR beta V gene segment acted as functional or pseudogenic. Using immunosequencing, the study profiled T cell repertoires from around 680 subjects and related those repertoires to cytomegalovirus serostatus. The genetic ancestry cluster associated with self-reported Caucasian donors included 81% of the roughly 400 genotyped donors. HLA typing included class I and class II loci at four-digit resolution. In the later analysis, no new phenotypic data were used to find candidate immune exposures; instead, reliance was placed on TCR beta sequences and their occurrence across donors. Every repertoire in the discovery cohort had been generated on one and the same sequencing platform.

In total, approximately 690 healthy bone marrow donors made up the cohort. All cohort members were sampled while nominally healthy, although unrecorded immune exposures were likely present. The donor tested CMV seronegative, placing the donor among the approximately 360 seronegative members of the cohort. A peripheral blood sample was provided by each donor, and peripheral blood mononuclear cells were used for TCR beta sequencing. The Qiagen DNeasy Blood Extraction Kit was used to extract genomic DNA from the blood cell samples. The CDR3, cysteine through phenylalanine, is 16 amino acids long. Only the CDR3 portion is preserved as DNA: 48 bases, with reading frame beginning at the first base. Library preparation used the immunoSEQ multiplex PCR assay. For the multiplex PCR, a mixture combining 60 forward primers for TCR Vbeta segments and 13 reverse primers for TCR Jbeta segments was used. The CDR3 region of rearranged TCR beta genes was amplified from genomic DNA with a multiplex PCR assay. Amplified TCR beta libraries were sequenced as 87-base-pair reads on the Illumina HiSeq System. On the authors' methods: A later analysis tallied tens of millions of unique TCR beta chains across the 700 or so repertoires, and about 12 million of those chains were shared by two or more donors. Raw reads were error-corrected and collapsed into unique sequences with a nearest-neighbor algorithm that merged closely related sequences to remove PCR and sequencing errors. V, D and J gene segments were assigned by aligning CDR3 sequences to IMGT reference sequences. Each retained sequence needed at least a six-nucleotide match to both a V gene segment and a J gene segment. A rearrangement was called productive if the CDR3 had no stop codons and remained in frame with V and J, and every other rearrangement was called non-productive. Following IMGT convention, CDR3 was defined as the stretch from the second conserved V-encoded cysteine up to the conserved J-encoded phenylalanine. Sequences without an unambiguous match to a single V gene segment were excluded from the earlier analysis of about 600 of the donors. An earlier analysis of a few hundred of the donors called V segments functional above 56.7% productive rearrangements and segregating when the between-donor standard deviation exceeded 5%. A statistical classification framework was built for diagnosing cytomegalovirus status from the catalog of TCR beta chain sequences. A later analysis assigned V and J genes by comparing TCR nucleotide sequences with IMGT/GENE-DB human TR gene sequences. Using the TCRdist pipeline, a later analysis assigned CDR3 sequences along with most-parsimonious VDJ recombination scenarios. In a later analysis, every TCR beta chain was defined by the combination of its CDR3 amino acid sequence and its V-gene family, and reads without a unique V-gene family were dropped. A later analysis removed 550 to 650 highly shared, low-generation-probability nucleotide sequences to deal with suspected cross-contamination and a sequencing artifact. A later analysis calculated a clonal expansion index for each public chain from normalized within-repertoire ranks of inferred template counts. Generation probabilities in a later analysis came from a VDJ recombination model fitted to out-of-frame rearrangements, and those results were checked against IGoR. A later analysis scored TCR-TCR, TCR-HLA and TCR-CMV co-occurrence with hypergeometric tests, applying a repertoire-size bias correction to TCR pairs. In a later analysis, false discovery rates were estimated by permuting HLA or CMV assignments 20 times. In a later analysis, co-occurring TCRs were grouped using DBSCAN, and TCRdist sequence similarity was added for clustering within HLA-allele-positive subsets. Repertoires with fewer than 30,000 or more than 120,000 public chains were left out of co-occurrence clustering, as were five repertoires with anomalous nucleotide sharing. TCRdb holds this immuneACCESS table with in-frame rearrangements only. Some clones are missing; in checked studies, unresolved V genes explain under half, and the rest has no known cause. The V and J calls and clone size come from that table; D and trimming were worked out from the DNA. The sample table holds 150,000 to 200,000 clones, of which 55% to 65% were seen once. Around 2.9% of the sample belongs to the ten largest clones.

General findings and caveats noted by the study authors: Broadly in line with IMGT annotations, most TCR beta V segments showed up in productive rearrangements about 90% or about 30% of the time in an earlier analysis of several hundred of the donors. In a later genetic analysis, fewer N-insertions in productive TCRs were reported among donors in an Asian-associated ancestry cluster than the approximately 710-donor mean. A further reported finding was that TCR beta sequences accurately predicted the HLA-A and HLA-B alleles for most subjects in the first cohort. Across donors, most TCR sequences were observed very rarely, whereas some public TCRs were present in many individuals. Because counts were too low, about 18 rarely observed V segments, including chromosome 9 orphons, were excluded from the earlier analysis of some 540 of the donors. In a later analysis, the rate of TCR association differed among HLA loci, with DRB1 alleles having the most associated TCRs and HLA-C alleles having the fewest. A cluster of highly shared sequence variants was judged likely to represent a technical artifact of the sequencing pipeline. In a later genetic analysis, a missense DCLRE1C variant was associated with V-gene and J-gene trimming of TCR beta chains, and the association was replicated in an independent cohort. Only TCR beta chains were sequenced in this cohort, and the absence of alpha or paired-chain data limited detectable features. For the cohort, immune exposure information was limited to CMV serostatus. The classifier was reported to diagnose cytomegalovirus status with high specificity and sensitivity in both the original cohort and the validation cohort. In a later analysis, most CMV-associated TCR beta chains were found to appear HLA-restricted, with HLA associations seemingly driven largely by CMV exposure. In a later analysis, some 17,000 TCR beta sequences were associated with specific HLA alleles at a false discovery rate of 0.05. The study listed 150 to 200 TCR beta chains as associated with cytomegalovirus. In a later analysis, HLA-associated TCR beta chains were found to be more clonally expanded and to have lower generation probabilities than equally common non-associated chains. The authors suggested that the approach could potentially be extended to other disease states and immunological phenotypes. The 87-base-pair reads could not distinguish some IMGT-functional V segments, including TRBV6-2 and TRBV6-3, so those segments were excluded. A few of the identified cytomegalovirus-associated TCR beta chains were confirmed in vitro to be specific for cytomegalovirus antigens. When HLA alleles, especially DR and DQ, strongly co-occurred, TCR associations were difficult to assign to individual alleles. The presence/absence analyses assumed that sequencing depth was roughly uniform across donors, and that assumption may not be true. HLA typing was unavailable for some donors at each locus, so association tests used only the typed subset. According to a later analysis, parvovirus B19, influenza, CMV and Epstein-Barr virus appeared linked to several top co-occurrence clusters. Linkage disequilibrium might explain the correlated functional status among segregating V segments, but an unknown experimental factor could not be ruled out.

Comment on this clone: It has no known antigen specificity. No much larger clone exists at a distance of one base, and base qualities are not known.

This sequence originates from a man in his forties or fifties in good health and CMV-seronegative. The sequence is built from TRBV21-1 and TRBJ1-2. TRBV21-1 is a pseudogene. Specimen: PBMCs. Here is the DNA: TGTGCCAGCAGCCCTAAGAAGGGTCGGGGGACTGATGGCTACACCTTC. It is translated as CASSPKKGRGTDGYTF.